This entry lists 6 T cell receptor beta chains sequenced from one sample in a study of vaccination effects on CD4 cells after COVID-19. Sequenced by immunoSEQ multiplex PCR; TCRdb stores in-frame clones only, minus some. The top ten hold roughly 1.9% of the sample, which has about 72,000 clones, about 74% seen once. Culture lasted about 10 days before CD4+ T cell isolation. Antigens of these TCRs are unknown. This sample comprised CD4+ T cells from PBMCs cultured without peptide, obtained before COVID-19 vaccination. All receptors come from a human donor who received a COVID-19 vaccine.

This chain joins TRBV29-1 and TRBJ1-4; maybe TRBD1 (6 bases). The V and J ends lost 4 bases and 5 bases respectively, with 14 bases between them. Germline V CDR1 and CDR2: SQVTM, ANQGSEA. This CDR3 is 14 amino acids long. CDR3 sequence (DNA): TGCAGCGTTGGTCTTACAGGGTCGAATGAAAAACTGTTTTTT. Protein sequence: CSVGLTGSNEKLFF.

V gene TRBV6-2 or TRBV6-3 combines with J gene TRBJ2-6; D remains unclear. The CDR3 is 16 amino acids. The V end lost 5 bases, the J end lost 3 bases, and 14 bases lay between the germline ends. Germline V gene data show CDR1 as MNHEY and CDR2 as SVGEGT. CDR3 loop: CASSPRGTYGANVLTF. CDR3 bases: TGTGCCAGCAGTCCCCGAGGAACTTATGGGGCCAACGTCCTGACTTTC.

V and J are TRBV28 and TRBJ2-7; TRBD2 agrees at 12 bases. This CDR3 comprises 15 residues. V dropped 5 bases and J dropped 4; count of bases not matched to a gene: 6. Germline loops: CDR1 MDHEN, CDR2 SYDVKM. The CDR3 DNA reads as TGTGCCAGCAGTATAGGACTAGCGGGGCCTTACGAGCAGTACGTC. This sequence encodes CASSIGLAGPYEQYV.

The genes are TRBV20-1 and TRBJ2-3; TRBD2 matches at 11 bases. V lost 3 bases to trimming and J lost 3 bases; unmatched junction nucleotides: 5. The CDR3 totals 15 residues. Per the germline V gene, CDR1 is DFQATT and CDR2 is SNEGSKA (reference sequence). The CDR3 region is CSASEASGGTDTQYF. DNA of the CDR3: TGCAGTGCTAGTGAGGCTAGCGGGGGGACAGATACGCAGTATTTT.

The chain uses TRBV5-1 and TRBJ1-4; the D gene is possibly TRBD1 (5 bases). V was shortened by 6 bases and J by 8 bases, with 17 bases between the two germline ends. The CDR3 contains 14 residues. The germline V gene encodes CDR1 SGHRS and CDR2 YFSETQ. The CDR3 is CASTAGGGREKLFF. CDR3 bases: TGCGCCAGCACCGCCGGGGGAGGACGGGAAAAACTGTTTTTT.

The chain recombines TRBV6-6 with TRBJ1-6; D is perhaps TRBD1 (5 bases). V lost 5 bases and J lost 6, with 20 bases in between. The CDR3 consists of 17 residues. The germline gives CDR1 MNHNY, CDR2 SVGAGI (reference sequence). The CDR3 coding sequence is TGTGCCAGCAGTCCCCTCAGGGTAAGGCTGGTTAATTCACCCCTCCACTTT. Translated: CASSPLRVRLVNSPLHF.